Listed below are T cell receptor beta chains from one sample, sequenced in a study of PD-1 blockade in classical Hodgkin lymphoma. Here immunoSEQ multiplex PCR was the method, and the copy in TCRdb shows in-frame clones only, minus some. This sample carries over 4,000 clones, approximately 92% of them seen once, and the ten largest clones take roughly 14%. Sample: CD8+ T cells from blood. The receptors here all came from a human donor with classical Hodgkin lymphoma. Each CDR3 is given with its conserved first and last residue. The D gene is left open where the match is weak. Clone size is shown for a subset of rows, as once, few, many or a class of expanded clone.

abundance,j_gene,d_gene,v_gene,CDR3aa,CDR3nt
NA,TRBJ2-5,NA,TRBV7-6,CASSLRVALQETQYF,TGTGCCAGCAGCTTGAGGGTGGCCCTCCAAGAGACCCAGTACTTC
NA,TRBJ2-7,NA,TRBV29-1,CSALGDGDGQYF,TGCAGCGCCCTAGGAGACGGAGACGGGCAGTACTTC
NA,TRBJ1-1,NA,TRBV30,CAWSTLGTEAFF,TGTGCCTGGAGTACCCTTGGCACTGAAGCTTTCTTT
NA,TRBJ1-2,TRBD1,TRBV29-1,CSALTGDNYGYTF,TGCAGCGCATTGACAGGGGATAACTATGGCTACACCTTC
NA,TRBJ2-4,TRBD2,TRBV9,CASSVGGGGANIQYF,TGTGCCAGCAGCGTAGGCGGCGGGGGGGCGAACATTCAGTACTTC
NA,TRBJ1-2,NA,TRBV11-2,CASSLGRRPSVGYTF,TGTGCCAGCAGCTTAGGGCGCCGACCGTCGGTTGGCTACACCTTC
NA,TRBJ2-5,TRBD2,TRBV5-3,CARWREGAGGEQETQYF,TGTGCCAGATGGAGGGAAGGCGCGGGAGGGGAACAAGAGACCCAGTACTTC
NA,TRBJ1-1,NA,TRBV18,CASSPSGGTEAFF,TGTGCCAGCTCACCGTCGGGGGGCACTGAAGCTTTCTTT
NA,TRBJ2-2,NA,TRBV5-6,CASSRKFQGPTGELFF,TGTGCCAGCAGCAGGAAATTTCAGGGGCCCACCGGGGAGCTGTTTTTT
NA,TRBJ1-1,NA,TRBV28,CASSDGALNTEAFF,TGTGCCAGCAGTGACGGGGCTTTAAACACTGAAGCTTTCTTT
NA,TRBJ2-7,TRBD2,TRBV27,CASRAGGRLDEQYF,TGTGCCAGCCGGGCGGGGGGCCGGTTAGACGAGCAGTACTTC
NA,TRBJ2-3,TRBD2,TRBV14,CASSQEGLAGVRDTQYF,TGTGCCAGCAGCCAAGAGGGACTAGCGGGAGTAAGAGATACGCAGTATTTT
NA,TRBJ2-7,NA,TRBV7-8,CASSVNYYEQYF,TGTGCCAGCAGCGTAAACTACTACGAGCAGTACTTC
NA,TRBJ2-5,TRBD1,TRBV9,CASSGGTVQETQYF,TGTGCCAGCAGCGGGGGGACAGTCCAAGAGACCCAGTACTTC
NA,TRBJ2-1,TRBD1,TRBV2,CASPLNGTGNYNEQFF,TGTGCCAGCCCCCTCAACGGGACAGGAAACTACAATGAGCAGTTCTTC
NA,TRBJ2-2,TRBD1,TRBV5-4,CASSSQGASAGELFF,TGTGCCAGCAGCTCACAGGGGGCCTCTGCCGGGGAGCTGTTTTTT
NA,TRBJ2-7,TRBD2,TRBV7-9,CASSREGTSGSSYEQYF,TGTGCCAGCAGCCGCGAGGGGACTAGCGGGAGCTCCTACGAGCAGTACTTC
NA,TRBJ2-7,NA,TRBV27,CASSPSRGSLAYEQYF,TGTGCCAGCAGTCCCTCTAGAGGCTCGCTCGCCTACGAGCAGTACTTC
NA,TRBJ1-1,TRBD1,TRBV27,CASNAGQLSENTEAFF,TGTGCCAGCAACGCGGGACAGCTGTCGGAGAACACTGAAGCTTTCTTT
NA,TRBJ2-5,NA,TRBV5-6,CASSLPAQETQYF,TGTGCCAGCAGCTTGCCAGCACAAGAGACCCAGTACTTC
NA,TRBJ2-7,TRBD2,TRBV7-3,CASSPQRRGEGYEQYF,TGTGCCAGCAGCCCTCAACGCCGGGGGGAAGGATACGAGCAGTACTTC
NA,TRBJ2-7,NA,TRBV6-5,CASTPQGGWEQYF,TGTGCCAGCACTCCGCAGGGGGGCTGGGAGCAGTACTTC
NA,TRBJ2-1,NA,TRBV11-2,CASSLFRSRSYNEQFF,TGTGCCAGCAGCTTATTCAGGTCCCGCTCCTACAATGAGCAGTTCTTC
NA,TRBJ2-3,NA,TRBV4-3,CAKEFAGPDTQYF,TGCGCCAAGGAGTTTGCGGGACCAGATACGCAGTATTTT
NA,TRBJ1-4,NA,TRBV7-8,CASSLALRTELPNEKLFF,TGTGCCAGCAGCTTAGCGCTAAGGACCGAACTCCCCAATGAAAAACTGTTTTTT
few,TRBJ1-1,NA,TRBV5-4,CASSRRDGTEAFF,TGTGCCAGCAGCCGCCGGGACGGCACTGAAGCTTTCTTT
NA,TRBJ1-2,NA,TRBV10-3,CAIRSQGTGYGYTF,TGTGCCATCCGGAGTCAGGGGACCGGCTATGGCTACACCTTC
NA,TRBJ1-1,NA,TRBV29-1,CSAEGLTEAFF,TGCAGCGCAGAAGGCCTCACTGAAGCTTTCTTT
NA,TRBJ2-7,TRBD2,TRBV5-1,CASSIGTSGSYEQYF,TGCGCCAGCAGCATCGGGACTAGCGGGAGCTACGAGCAGTACTTC
NA,TRBJ2-7,TRBD2,TRBV4-1,CASSPKRGTSGGSSYEQYF,TGCGCCAGCAGCCCAAAAAGAGGGACTAGCGGGGGGAGCTCCTACGAGCAGTACTTC
NA,TRBJ2-7,TRBD1,TRBV27,CASSRDSGDYEQYF,TGTGCCAGCAGCAGGGACAGTGGAGACTACGAGCAGTACTTC
NA,TRBJ2-7,TRBD1,TRBV18,CASSQNPQGASYEQYF,TGTGCCAGCTCACAGAACCCACAGGGGGCCTCCTACGAGCAGTACTTC
NA,TRBJ1-1,TRBD1,TRBV27,CASSNTRTGVVNTEAFF,TGTGCCAGCAGTAACACTCGGACAGGGGTCGTGAACACTGAAGCTTTCTTT
NA,TRBJ2-4,NA,TRBV4-1,CASSHPRGLAKNIQYF,TGCGCCAGCAGCCATCCAAGAGGCTTAGCCAAAAACATTCAGTACTTC
NA,TRBJ2-1,NA,TRBV4-3,CASSQVTTNEQFF,TGCGCCAGCAGCCAAGTTACCACCAATGAGCAGTTCTTC
NA,TRBJ2-3,NA,TRBV7-2,CASSLVLRGPTDTQYF,TGTGCCAGCAGCTTAGTTCTACGGGGGCCCACAGATACGCAGTATTTT
few,TRBJ2-7,NA,TRBV10-1,CASSGRRSSYEQYF,TGCGCCAGCAGCGGACGGCGGAGCTCCTACGAGCAGTACTTC
NA,TRBJ1-4,NA,TRBV15,CATSRVAPTNEKLFF,TGTGCCACCAGCAGAGTCGCCCCGACTAATGAAAAACTGTTTTTT
NA,TRBJ2-7,NA,TRBV27,CASSLGLSSGEQYF,TGTGCCAGCAGTTTGGGTCTGTCCAGCGGCGAGCAGTACTTC
NA,TRBJ1-2,NA,TRBV2,CASSPTGSNYGYTF,TGTGCCAGCAGTCCAACGGGGTCCAACTATGGCTACACCTTC
NA,TRBJ1-5,TRBD1,TRBV6-1,CASSTRQGGNQPQHF,TGTGCCAGCAGCACAAGACAGGGCGGTAATCAGCCCCAGCATTTT
NA,TRBJ2-7,NA,TRBV5-6,CASSLNSRGTYEQYF,TGTGCCAGCAGCTTGAACAGTCGGGGGACCTACGAGCAGTACTTC
NA,TRBJ1-6,NA,TRBV27,CASSFSGSPLHF,TGTGCCAGCAGTTTCAGCGGGTCACCCCTCCACTTT
once,TRBJ2-1,TRBD2,TRBV13,CASSGGGLNEQFF,TGTGCCAGCAGCGGCGGGGGACTCAATGAGCAGTTCTTC
NA,TRBJ2-7,TRBD1,TRBV5-1,CASSWGQGAYEQYF,TGCGCCAGCAGCTGGGGACAGGGGGCTTACGAGCAGTACTTC
NA,TRBJ2-7,NA,TRBV5-6,CASSPGPSYEQYF,TGTGCCAGCAGCCCAGGACCCTCCTACGAGCAGTACTTC
NA,TRBJ1-1,NA,TRBV2,CASSEGPNTEAFF,TGTGCCAGCAGTGAAGGTCCGAACACTGAAGCTTTCTTT
few,TRBJ2-1,NA,TRBV2,CASRDPVSSYNEQFF,TGTGCCAGCAGGGACCCGGTCAGCTCCTACAATGAGCAGTTCTTC
once,TRBJ2-2,NA,TRBV9,CASSVEQGENTGELFF,TGTGCCAGCAGCGTAGAACAGGGAGAGAACACCGGGGAGCTGTTTTTT
NA,TRBJ1-1,NA,TRBV6-6,CASRTNRAEITEAFF,TGTGCCAGCAGAACGAACAGGGCCGAGATCACTGAAGCTTTCTTT
NA,TRBJ2-2,NA,TRBV5-4,CASSLGAAGTGELFF,TGTGCCAGCAGCTTGGGGGCGGCGGGCACCGGGGAGCTGTTTTTT
NA,TRBJ2-4,NA,TRBV19,CASNLGGGGPKNIQYF,TGTGCCAGTAACTTAGGAGGGGGAGGGCCGAAAAACATTCAGTACTTC
NA,TRBJ2-7,TRBD1,TRBV4-2,CASSQLQGASVYEQYF,TGTGCCAGCAGCCAACTACAGGGGGCGTCCGTCTACGAGCAGTACTTC
NA,TRBJ1-3,NA,TRBV6-5,CASSGSTASGNTIYF,TGTGCCAGCAGTGGATCGACGGCCTCTGGAAACACCATATATTTT